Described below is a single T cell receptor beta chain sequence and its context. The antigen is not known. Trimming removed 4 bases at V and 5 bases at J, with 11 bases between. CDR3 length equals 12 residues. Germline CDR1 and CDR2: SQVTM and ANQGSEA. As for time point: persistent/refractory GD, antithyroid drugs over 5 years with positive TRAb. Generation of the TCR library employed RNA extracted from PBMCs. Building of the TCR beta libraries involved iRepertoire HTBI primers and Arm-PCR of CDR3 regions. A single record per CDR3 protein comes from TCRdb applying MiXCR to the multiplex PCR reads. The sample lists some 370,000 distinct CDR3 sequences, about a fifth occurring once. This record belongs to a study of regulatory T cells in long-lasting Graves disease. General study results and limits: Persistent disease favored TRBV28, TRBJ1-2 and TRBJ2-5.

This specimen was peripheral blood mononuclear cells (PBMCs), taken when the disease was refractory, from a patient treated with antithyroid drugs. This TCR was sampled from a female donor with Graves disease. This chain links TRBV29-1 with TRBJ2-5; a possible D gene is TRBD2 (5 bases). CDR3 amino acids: CSVVGLRETQYF. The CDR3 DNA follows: TGCAGCGTTGTAGGACTGCGGGAGACCCAGTACTTC.